A single sample is the source of the 23 T cell receptor beta chains below, sequenced in a study of Tregs in tolerant kidney transplant recipients. Profiled with immunoSEQ multiplex PCR; TCRdb holds only in-frame clones, not every one. The data show tens of thousands of clones, 91% seen once. The sample was Tregs from blood. The receptor source for this set is a human donor in good health.

The CDR3 DNA reads as TGTGCCGGTAGGAGGGGGATAACCTCCTACGAGCAGTACTTC. Encoded protein: CAGRRGITSYEQYF. V and J are TRBV30 and TRBJ2-7; D may correspond to TRBD1 or TRBD2 (6 bases each). The V gene lost 8 bases and the J gene lost 0 bases, with 17 bases spanning the gap. Per the germline V gene, CDR1 is GTSNPN and CDR2 is SVGIG (reference sequence). The CDR3 consists of 14 residues.

The V gene is TRBV29-1, the J gene TRBJ2-3; 11 bases align to TRBD2. V lost 5 bases and J lost 2; bases outside the gene matches: 6. This CDR3 has 15 amino acids. Germline V lookup: CDR1 SQVTM, CDR2 ANQGSEA. The CDR3 is CSVRASGGPTDTQYF. The CDR3 nucleotides are TGCAGCGTTCGGGCTAGCGGGGGGCCCACAGATACGCAGTATTTT.

The V and J genes are TRBV29-1 and TRBJ2-1; 8 nucleotides align to TRBD2. V trimming: 6 bases; J trimming: 4 bases; junction bases outside the gene matches: 2. CDR1 and CDR2 from the germline V gene are SQVTM and ANQGSEA. The CDR3 consists of 12 residues. The CDR3 reads CSVGGGYNEQFF. The CDR3 nucleotides read TGCAGCGTCGGGGGGGGATACAATGAGCAGTTCTTC.

V gene TRBV5-8 combines with J gene TRBJ1-6; D is undetermined. CDR1 is SGHTS, CDR2 YDEGEE, per germline. Trimming removed 0 bases at V and 4 bases at J, with 14 bases between. This CDR3 region has 17 residues. The CDR3 nucleotides read TGTGCCAGCAGCTTGGGAATAGTGGCCGGTTATAATTCACCCCTCCACTTT. Its protein is CASSLGIVAGYNSPLHF.

The chain couples TRBV4-1 to TRBJ2-4, with a weak D call TRBD1 (5 bases). The V gene's germline CDR1 is MGHRA and CDR2 YSYEKL. The CDR3 runs 15 residues. The V end lost 3 bases, the J end lost 0 bases, and 9 bases lay between the germline ends. In DNA, the CDR3 is TGCGCCAGCAGCCACGGACAACTAGCCAAAAACATTCAGTACTTC. Encoded protein: CASSHGQLAKNIQYF.

This clone was found once. The chain couples TRBV11-2 to TRBJ2-7; D possibly corresponds to TRBD2 (5 bases). Germline-derived CDR1 and CDR2 are SGHAT and FQNNGV. Trimming removed 1 base at V and 2 bases at J, with 12 bases between. CDR3 length: 15 amino acids. The chain's CDR3 is CASSLVEGSAYEQYF. The CDR3 DNA is TGTGCCAGCAGCTTAGTCGAGGGCAGCGCCTACGAGCAGTACTTC.

This rearrangement joins TRBV5-1 to TRBJ2-1; D is uncertain. The CDR3 covers 17 residues. Germline lookup yields CDR1 SGHRS and CDR2 YFSETQ. Trimming left V 2 bases short and J 0 bases short, with 15 bases between. For the CDR3, the DNA is TGCGCCAGCAGCTTAATCTGGCGGTCCAGCTCCTACAATGAGCAGTTCTTC. Its protein is CASSLIWRSSSYNEQFF.

J is TRBJ1-2 and V is TRBV9; tentatively, D is TRBD1 (5 bases). Trimming pared 2 bases from V and 8 bases from J, leaving 13 bases between. Germline CDR1 SGDLS, CDR2 YYNGEE. This CDR3 has 13 residues. The CDR3 region is CASSVYQGAGYTF. The DNA for the CDR3 is TGTGCCAGCAGCGTTTACCAGGGTGCCGGCTACACCTTC.

The gene calls are TRBV29-1 and TRBJ2-7, with unresolved D. The ends were cut back, 0 bases at V and 3 bases at J, with 9 bases in the middle. This CDR3 has 13 amino acids. CDR1 and CDR2 from the germline V gene are SQVTM and ANQGSEA. This chain's CDR3 is CSVEDTHIYEQYF. CDR3 DNA sequence: TGCAGCGTTGAAGATACCCATATCTACGAGCAGTACTTC.

The CDR3 sequence: CASSREQTEAFF. DNA of the CDR3: TGTGCCAGCAGCCGGGAACAGACCGAAGCTTTCTTT. The chain employs TRBV7-9 and TRBJ1-1; D remains unclear. V lost 5 bases to trimming and J lost 8 bases, with 12 bases between them. The germline V gene has CDR1 SEHNR and CDR2 FQNEAQ (reference sequence). The CDR3 is made up of 12 amino acids.

This rearrangement joins TRBV2 to TRBJ2-7, with D maybe TRBD1 (6 bases). V dropped 0 bases and J dropped 6 bases, with 18 bases sitting between them. Germline V gives CDR1 SNHLY, CDR2 FYNNEI. The CDR3 consists of 16 residues. CDR3 bases: TGTGCCAGCAGTGAAGCGTTTACAGGGAAGGATGGCGAGCAGTACTTC. Translating it yields CASSEAFTGKDGEQYF.

The V gene is TRBV2, the J gene TRBJ1-2; D is undetermined. The CDR3 contains 13 residues. V lost 4 bases and J 3 bases, leaving 9 bases between the germline ends. Germline V lookup: CDR1 SNHLY, CDR2 FYNNEI. CDR3 protein: CASSVRVDYGYTF. CDR3 sequence (DNA): TGTGCCAGCAGTGTTAGGGTGGACTATGGCTACACCTTC.

The rearrangement joins TRBV6-5 to TRBJ1-1; 7 nucleotides line up with TRBD1. The CDR3 spans 13 residues. Germline V CDR1 and CDR2: MNHEY, SVGAGI. With V trimmed by 5 bases and J by 6 bases, 6 bases remained unmatched. The CDR3 loop is CASSRRQGPEAFF. CDR3 nucleotides: TGTGCCAGCAGTCGCCGACAGGGCCCTGAAGCTTTCTTT.

As for this clone: One junction end disagrees with the germline gene, perhaps due to a read error. The chain joins TRBV7-7 to TRBJ2-3; the match to TRBD1 covers 7 bases. This CDR3 is 14 amino acids long. Germline CDR1 is SSHAT and CDR2 is FNYEAQ (reference sequence). CDR3: CASSLYRGADTQYF. CDR3 sequence (DNA): TGTGCTAGCAGCTTATACAGGGGCGCAGATACGCAGTATTTT.

This clone was observed a few times. The J gene is TRBJ2-5, the V gene TRBV19; tentatively, D is TRBD1 or TRBD2 (5 bases each). The DNA matches TRBJ2-7 better at its end, which makes the J call doubtful. The CDR3 contains 14 residues. CDR1 and CDR2 (germline): LNHDA, SQIVND (reference sequence). CDR3 in DNA: TGTGCCAGTAGCTGGGACGACCACTCCTACGAGCAGTACTTC. Translating gives CASSWDDHSYEQYF.

The V call is TRBV19, the J call TRBJ2-7; TRBD2 matches 12 bases. The ends lost 3 bases at V and 5 bases at J; junction bases unmatched: 5. The CDR3 runs to 15 residues. Per the germline V gene, CDR1 is LNHDA and CDR2 is SQIVND (reference sequence). CDR3 sequence: CASSIRTSGIHEQYF. The CDR3 nucleotides are TGTGCCAGTAGTATCCGGACTAGCGGGATCCACGAGCAGTACTTC.

The DNA of the CDR3 is TGTGCCACCAGCAGAGATTTGGACCCTTACAATGAGCAGTTCTTC. It codes for CATSRDLDPYNEQFF. V gene TRBV15 combines with J gene TRBJ2-1, with no clear D. The germline CDR1 and CDR2 sequences are LNHNV and YYDKDF (reference sequence). Trimming removed 0 bases from V and 4 bases from J, with 10 bases in between. The CDR3 runs 15 residues.

This chain connects TRBV11-2 to TRBJ2-5; D is tentatively TRBD1 or TRBD2 (6 bases each). V lost 4 bases to trimming and J lost 1 base, with 10 bases between them. The CDR3 extends over 14 amino acids. Looked up from germline, CDR1 is SGHAT and CDR2 is FQNNGV. This CDR3 is CASSSRGLQETQYF. CDR3 nucleotides: TGTGCCAGCAGCTCCAGGGGACTCCAAGAGACCCAGTACTTC.

The rearrangement joins TRBV29-1 to TRBJ1-1, with 9 positions matching TRBD1. CDR1 is SQVTM and CDR2 is ANQGSEA in the germline V gene. V dropped 7 bases and J dropped 5; count of bases not matched to a gene: 5. The CDR3 has 12 residues. Here the CDR3 reads CSGDRGRTEAFF. In DNA, the CDR3 is TGCAGCGGCGACAGGGGGAGGACTGAAGCTTTCTTT. Supplemented by reference TRBV29-1 and TRBJ1-1, the full variable domain reads SAVISQKPSRDICQRGTSLTIQCQVDSQVTMMFWYRQQPGQSLTLIATANQGSEATYESGFVIDKFPISRPNLTFSTLTVSNMSPEDSSIYLCSGDRGRTEAFFGQGTRLTVV.

The J gene is TRBJ1-2, the V gene TRBV5-5, with D possibly matching TRBD1 (6 bases). V gave up 4 bases and J gave up 4 bases, with 14 bases separating them. The CDR3 has 14 residues. Germline CDR1 SGHKS, CDR2 YYEKEE (reference sequence). Here the CDR3 DNA reads TGTGCCAGCAGCCTGGACAGCCAACTCTATGGCTACACCTTC. As protein: CASSLDSQLYGYTF.

The genes are TRBV15 and TRBJ2-7; possibly TRBD1 for D (6 bases). CDR3 length equals 15 residues. Trimming removed 0 bases from V and 2 bases from J, with 11 bases in between. Germline lookup yields CDR1 LNHNV and CDR2 YYDKDF (reference sequence). CDR3 nucleotides: TGTGCCACCAGCAGAGACTTGGGGGCCCCCTACGAGCAGTACTTC. Its translation: CATSRDLGAPYEQYF.

In nucleotides, the CDR3 is TGTGCCAGCTCACCATTCCGGGACAGGGCCCCGAACACCGGGGAGCTGTTTTTT. This codes for CASSPFRDRAPNTGELFF. V gene TRBV18 combines with J gene TRBJ2-2, with 9 bases matching TRBD1. The CDR3 consists of 18 residues. V shed 2 bases, J shed 0 bases, and the junction held 7 bases outside the gene matches. Germline assignment: CDR1 KGHSH and CDR2 LQKENI.

This clone occurred a few times. This chain connects TRBV4-2 to TRBJ2-3, with 11 bases aligning to TRBD2. Looked up from germline, CDR1 is LGHNA and CDR2 is YNFKEQ. The CDR3 is 16 residues long. Germline trimming cut 4 bases from V and 2 bases from J; bases unmatched to any gene: 5. CDR3 sequence: CASSLHSGGVTDTQYF. The CDR3 nucleotides are TGTGCCAGCAGCCTACATAGCGGGGGGGTCACAGATACGCAGTATTTT.